Sequencing of this T cell receptor beta chain was carried out in a study of CD8+CD57+ T cells in acquired aplastic anemia. Those patients picked for sequencing had displayed CD8+CD57+ cell expansion on flow cytometry. Severe acquired aplastic anemia was present in every patient. Patients had received no therapy at the time of blood sampling. Genomic DNA provided the template from which TCR beta VDJ and CDR3 profiles were obtained. Via MiXCR, TCRdb re-called the reads, giving one row per CDR3 protein. Of 180,000 or so distinct CDR3 sequences in the sample, nearly 65% are singletons; the top ten hold about 42%. The CDR3 length is 11 residues. The germline CDR1 and CDR2 sequences are MDHEN and SYDVKM. V dropped 5 bases and J dropped 3 bases, with 5 bases sitting between them.

This rearrangement joins TRBV28 to TRBJ2-7; D unclear. The receptor comes from a human donor with aplastic anemia. Sequencing was carried out using sorted CD4+, CD8+, or CD8+CD57+ T cells (not recorded which) from PBMCs. This CDR3 is CASSRYYEQYF. As DNA, the CDR3 is TGTGCCAGCAGTCGCTACTACGAGCAGTACTTC.